Listed below are T cell receptor beta chains from one sample, sequenced in a study of blood T cell repertoires in COVID-19. Profiling relied on immunoSEQ multiplex PCR, and the TCRdb table lists in-frame clones only, not all of them. The top ten hold roughly 2.8% of the sample, which has about 160,000 clones, about 90% seen once. Sequencing was performed on peripheral blood. The receptors stem from a man aged 55 to 70 with acute or convalescent COVID-19. Each CDR3 is given with its conserved first and last residue. Fields, in order: CDR3 DNA, CDR3 protein, V gene, CDR3 length, J gene, clone size, D gene. A D gene is named only where the DNA matches it firmly. The size field is filled for only some rows; it gives once, few, many or a size class.

TGTGCCACCAGTAGAACAGGGACAATCGCTGGGGCCAACGTCCTGACTTTC CATSRTGTIAGANVLTF TRBV24-1 17 TRBJ2-6 . .
TGTGCCAGCAGCGTGGAGGGGTCTCATGGCTACACCTTC CASSVEGSHGYTF TRBV9 13 TRBJ1-2 . .
TGTGCCTGGACTAAGCTGAACACTGAAGCTTTCTTT CAWTKLNTEAFF TRBV30 12 TRBJ1-1 . .
TGTGCCAGTAGTATCGGGGGGTACAGGGGGCGTCACGAGCAGTACTTC CASSIGGYRGRHEQYF TRBV19 16 TRBJ2-7 few TRBD1
TGTGCCAGCAGCCCAAGCGGGGGGGCCTCCTACAATGAGCAGTTCTTC CASSPSGGASYNEQFF TRBV11-2 16 TRBJ2-1 . TRBD2
TGTGCCAGCACGCTTAGATTCGGGGACTATGGCTACACCTTC CASTLRFGDYGYTF TRBV7-2 14 TRBJ1-2 . .
TGTGCCAGTAGTATGGCAGGTCGTCGAGGCTACACCTTC CASSMAGRRGYTF TRBV19 13 TRBJ1-2 . .
TGTGCCAGCAGCGCCCAGACAGACCCAATTAATGGCTACACCTTC CASSAQTDPINGYTF TRBV9 15 TRBJ1-2 . .
TGCGCCAGCAGCGACGGACAGTACAATGAGCAGTTCTTC CASSDGQYNEQFF TRBV5-1 13 TRBJ2-1 . .
TGTGCCAGCACCGAACGTGGGACAGCCTCTGGAAACACCATATATTTT CASTERGTASGNTIYF TRBV5-6 16 TRBJ1-3 . TRBD1
TGTGCCAGCAGCGTAGAGGGACAGAGATCCGATACGCAGTATTTT CASSVEGQRSDTQYF TRBV9 15 TRBJ2-3 . TRBD1
TGTGCTAGTGGTTTGGAGTCGGTTAGCGGTGAAGCTTTCTTT CASGLESVSGEAFF TRBV12-5 14 TRBJ1-1 . .
TGTGCCAGCAACACAGGGACAGGGCTTTTCTTT CASNTGTGLFF TRBV7-9 11 TRBJ1-1 few TRBD1
TGTGCCAGCTCACCAGGGGTCGATAGGGGAGGAGTTGAGCAGTTCTTC CASSPGVDRGGVEQFF TRBV18 16 TRBJ2-1 . .
TGTGCCAGCAGTTACCACGGCAAGACAGTCACTGAAGCTTTCTTT CASSYHGKTVTEAFF TRBV6-5 15 TRBJ1-1 . .
TGTGCCAGTACGGGACAGATTAACACTGAAGCTTTCTTT CASTGQINTEAFF TRBV11-2 13 TRBJ1-1 . TRBD1
TGTGCCAGCAGCTACGGCGGTGGCCGGGGCACTGAAGCTTTCTTT CASSYGGGRGTEAFF TRBV7-9 15 TRBJ1-1 . .
TGCGCCAGCACCCCGGACAGGGTAAAGGACGAGCAGTACTTC CASTPDRVKDEQYF TRBV10-2 14 TRBJ2-7 . TRBD1
TGCACCAGCAGCCAAGACAGATTGGTTACTCAGCCCCAGCATTTT CTSSQDRLVTQPQHF TRBV1 15 TRBJ1-5 . .
TGTGCCAGCAGCCCGAGTCCTCTTCAGTTCTTC CASSPSPLQFF TRBV3-1/TRBV3-2 11 TRBJ2-1 . .
TGCAGCGTTGAAGATTTTAGCGGGGGGGCCAATGAGCAGTTCTTC CSVEDFSGGANEQFF TRBV29-1 15 TRBJ2-1 . TRBD2
TGTGCCAGTAGGGCCGAGAGGACCGGGCGGGACTATGGCTACACCTTC CASRAERTGRDYGYTF TRBV19 16 TRBJ1-2 . .
TGCAGCGTTGGACAGGGTGGTAATCAGCCCCAGCATTTT CSVGQGGNQPQHF TRBV29-1 13 TRBJ1-5 . TRBD1
TGTGCCAGTAGTCCCACGGGACAGGGAACCTACGAGCAGTACTTC CASSPTGQGTYEQYF TRBV19 15 TRBJ2-7 few TRBD1
TGTGCCAGCAGTTTATCCCCCGGGGTTTTCTCCGAGCAGTACTTC CASSLSPGVFSEQYF TRBV27 15 TRBJ2-7 . .
TGTGCCCACGGGGAAAACACTGAAGCTTTCTTT CAHGENTEAFF TRBV10-3 11 TRBJ1-1 . .
TGTGCCAGCAGTCTTCCGGACAGGGGGCATGGCTACACCTTC CASSLPDRGHGYTF TRBV6-2/TRBV6-3 14 TRBJ1-2 . TRBD1
TGTGCCAGCAGCAGCAAGACTAGCGGGGATTACAATGAGCAGTTCTTC CASSSKTSGDYNEQFF TRBV5-4 16 TRBJ2-1 . TRBD2
TGTGCCAGCAGCCCCGGGACAGGGTCTCTCGAGCAGTACTTC CASSPGTGSLEQYF TRBV5-4 14 TRBJ2-7 . TRBD1